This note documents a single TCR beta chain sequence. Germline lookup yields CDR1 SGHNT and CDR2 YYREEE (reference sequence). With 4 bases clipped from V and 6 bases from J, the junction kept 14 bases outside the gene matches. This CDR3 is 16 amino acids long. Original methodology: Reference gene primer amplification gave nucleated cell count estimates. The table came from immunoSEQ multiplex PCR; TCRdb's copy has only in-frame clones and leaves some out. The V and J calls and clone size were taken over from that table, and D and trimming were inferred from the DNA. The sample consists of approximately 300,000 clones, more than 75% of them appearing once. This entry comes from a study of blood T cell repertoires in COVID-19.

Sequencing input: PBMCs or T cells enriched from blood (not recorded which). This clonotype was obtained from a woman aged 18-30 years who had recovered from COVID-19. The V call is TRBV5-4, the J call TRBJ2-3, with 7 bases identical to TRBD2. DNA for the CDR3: TGTGCCAGCAGCGCGGGGGTGGGTCTGGGCCTTGATACGCAGTATTTT. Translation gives CASSAGVGLGLDTQYF.